This is a list of T cell receptor beta chains from one sample in a study of blood T cells in healthy people across ages. TCRdb re-called the 5' RACE reads with MiXCR, one entry per CDR3 protein. The table lists 890,000 or so distinct CDR3 sequences, less than 80% of them singletons. Specimen: blood. The receptors derive from a man aged 25 to 40 in good health. Both conserved end residues are part of each CDR3. The D gene is left open where the match is weak. The size of a clone is reported for some rows only, either as once, few or many, or as a class for expanded clones.

cdr3_nt cdr3_aa j_call d_call v_call clone_size
TGCGCCAGCAGCTTGGTTGGACGGAGCTCCTACGAGCAGTACTTC CASSLVGRSSYEQYF TRBJ2-7 - TRBV5-1 few
TGTGCCAGCAGTTACTCATCCAGGGTCGACGAGCAGTACTTC CASSYSSRVDEQYF TRBJ2-7 - TRBV6-5 -
TGTGCCAGCAGTTCGTCGTTCAGGGGGCAAAGTGGTTACAATGAGCAGTTCTTC CASSSSFRGQSGYNEQFF TRBJ2-1 TRBD1 TRBV9 -
TGTGCCAGCAGCCAAGAGTTAGGCAGCCTGGGGAATGAGCAGTTCTTC CASSQELGSLGNEQFF TRBJ2-1 - TRBV14 -
TGCAGTGCATCGACTAGCGGGGAAGTGGATACGCAGTATTTT CSASTSGEVDTQYF TRBJ2-3 TRBD2 TRBV20-1 few
TGTGCCAGCAGCGTAGCACAGGGGTTAGGTGGCTACACCTTC CASSVAQGLGGYTF TRBJ1-2 TRBD1 TRBV9 -
TGCAGTGCTAGCTCTAGCGGGCTATTAGATGAGCAGTTCTTC CSASSSGLLDEQFF TRBJ2-1 TRBD2 TRBV20-1 -
TGCAGTTTAGAACAGGACCACAATAAGCAGTTCTTC CSLEQDHNKQFF TRBJ2-1 - TRBV29-1 -
TGTGCCACCAGTGGCAGGGGCGAGCAGTACTTC CATSGRGEQYF TRBJ2-7 - TRBV24-1 -
TGTGCCAGCAGCTCGGGACAGACCTACTACGAGCAGTACTTC CASSSGQTYYEQYF TRBJ2-7 TRBD1 TRBV7-8 -
TGTGCCGGCAGTCACGGCCCCGGACGGACAGAAGGGCAGTACTTC CAGSHGPGRTEGQYF TRBJ2-5 - TRBV27 -
TGTGCCACCCAACTCGCACCAACAACTAATGAAAAACTGTTTTTT CATQLAPTTNEKLFF TRBJ1-4 - TRBV10-3 -
TGCAGTGCTAGAGTTGACCGTACCGAAGCTTTCTTT CSARVDRTEAFF TRBJ1-1 - TRBV20-1 few
TGTGCCAGCAGCAGGGACAGGGGAATTCAGCCCCAGCATTTT CASSRDRGIQPQHF TRBJ1-5 TRBD1 TRBV7-6 few
TGCAGTGCCCCAGTGGGAGGGGGCTCCTGCAATGAGCAGTTCTTC CSAPVGGGSCNEQFF TRBJ2-1 - TRBV20-1 once
TGCAGTGCTAGAGATGTGGGGCTTGAAGCTTTCTTT CSARDVGLEAFF TRBJ1-1 - TRBV20-1 -
TGTGCCAGCAGCGTCGGTAGTAGTGGCGCTGAGCAGTTCTTC CASSVGSSGAEQFF TRBJ2-1 - TRBV27 few
TGTGCCAGCAGTTACGACCGGAATAATGAAAAACTGTTTTTT CASSYDRNNEKLFF TRBJ1-4 - TRBV6-6 -
TGCGCCAGCAGCCCAGACAGGGGACAAATCTACGGGCAGTACTTC CASSPDRGQIYGQYF TRBJ2-5 TRBD1 TRBV5-1 -
TGTGCCAGCAGCCGAGGACTAGCGGAAAGCTCCTACGAGCAGTACTTC CASSRGLAESSYEQYF TRBJ2-7 TRBD2 TRBV7-6 -
TGCAGTGCTAGTGGTCGGGACTTAGGCTTGTCGGATACGCAGTATTTT CSASGRDLGLSDTQYF TRBJ2-3 - TRBV20-1 once
TGCGCCAGCAGCTTGGAAGGGACAGGGCTTAACTATGGCTACACCTTC CASSLEGTGLNYGYTF TRBJ1-2 TRBD1 TRBV5-1 many
TGTGCCAGCAGGCGGGGGTCGAACACCGGGGAGCTGTTTTTT CASRRGSNTGELFF TRBJ2-2 TRBD2 TRBV7-2 -
TGTGCCAGCAGCTCCTCGACAGGACCCTACAAAAACATTCAGTACTTC CASSSSTGPYKNIQYF TRBJ2-4 - TRBV7-9 many
TGCAGTGCCAGCCCGATCGGGAGAAGATACTACGAGCAGTACTTC CSASPIGRRYYEQYF TRBJ2-7 - TRBV20-1 -
TGCAGTGCTCTGAGGGGACTCATCTACGAGCAGTACTTC CSALRGLIYEQYF TRBJ2-7 - TRBV20-1 -
TGCAGTGCTAGACGGACAGAACCCACCTACAATGAGCAGTTCTTC CSARRTEPTYNEQFF TRBJ2-1 - TRBV20-1 -
TGCAGTGCTAGGGAACAGACAGGGGCCCAGGGGCCCCTCCACTTT CSAREQTGAQGPLHF TRBJ1-6 TRBD1 TRBV20-1 few
TGTGCCAGCAGCGTAGCGGGGACCCACACTGAAGCTTTCTTT CASSVAGTHTEAFF TRBJ1-1 - TRBV9 once
TGCGCCAGCAGCCAAGGGGCCCGCGAGATTTCACCCCTCCACTTT CASSQGAREISPLHF TRBJ1-6 - TRBV4-3 -
TGTGCCAGCAGTTACGCGGGGAAATTCTACGAGCAGTACTTC CASSYAGKFYEQYF TRBJ2-7 - TRBV6-2/TRBV6-3 few
TGTGCCAGCAGCCAGGGTAGTAACAGGGGACTCCGCATCGCTGAAGCTTTCTTT CASSQGSNRGLRIAEAFF TRBJ1-1 TRBD1 TRBV14 -
TGTGGCAGCACCTCGGGACGGAGCCTGATGAATAGGTACTTC CGSTSGRSLMNRYF TRBJ2-5 - TRBV28 -
TGCAGTGCTAGGGTGTGCCGGTCGACCAATGAGCAGTTCTTC CSARVCRSTNEQFF TRBJ2-1 - TRBV20-1 once
TGTGTCTGGAGTGGACAGACCTACGAGCAGTACTTC CVWSGQTYEQYF TRBJ2-7 - TRBV30 -
TGTGCCAGCAGCCCGAGCTACAGTCCGGGACCGACCTATGGCTACACCTTC CASSPSYSPGPTYGYTF TRBJ1-2 - TRBV3-1 -
TGCGCCAGCAGCCCGCTGACTAGCGGGGGGCTCTATACTAGCACAGATACGCAGTATTTT CASSPLTSGGLYTSTDTQYF TRBJ2-3 TRBD2 TRBV5-1 once
TGTGCCAGCATTCGGGACAGGGGGGAGACCCAGTACTTC CASIRDRGETQYF TRBJ2-5 TRBD1 TRBV7-2 -
TGCAGTGCTAGGGCGAGGACTGAAGCTTTCTTT CSARARTEAFF TRBJ1-1 - TRBV20-1 -
TGTGCCAGCAGCTTAATTTGGGGTTCCCTTTTAATGGACGAGCAGTACTTC CASSLIWGSLLMDEQYF TRBJ2-7 - TRBV7-2 -
TGTGCCAGCAGTTCCGTTCAGGGGGCCTACACAGATACGCAGTATTTT CASSSVQGAYTDTQYF TRBJ2-3 TRBD1 TRBV28 -
TGTGCCAGCAACAACCCGGGACAGGGGGTTTCTGGGGCCAACGTCCTGACTTTC CASNNPGQGVSGANVLTF TRBJ2-6 TRBD1 TRBV7-3 -